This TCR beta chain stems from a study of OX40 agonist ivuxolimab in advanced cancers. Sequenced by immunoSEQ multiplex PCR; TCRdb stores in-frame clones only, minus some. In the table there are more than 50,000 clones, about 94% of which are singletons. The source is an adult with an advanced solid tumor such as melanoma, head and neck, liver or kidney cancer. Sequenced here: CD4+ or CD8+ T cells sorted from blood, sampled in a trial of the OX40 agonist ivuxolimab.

CDR3 sequence reads: CASSFFLRTVANEKLFF. CDR3 DNA: TGTGCCAGCAGTTTTTTCCTTCGGACAGTGGCTAATGAAAAACTGTTTTTT. The chain uses TRBV28 and TRBJ1-4; tentative D call: TRBD1 (6 bases). Germline values: CDR1 MDHEN, CDR2 SYDVKM. The CDR3 sequence is 17 residues long. Trimming removed 3 bases at V and 3 bases at J, with 17 bases between.